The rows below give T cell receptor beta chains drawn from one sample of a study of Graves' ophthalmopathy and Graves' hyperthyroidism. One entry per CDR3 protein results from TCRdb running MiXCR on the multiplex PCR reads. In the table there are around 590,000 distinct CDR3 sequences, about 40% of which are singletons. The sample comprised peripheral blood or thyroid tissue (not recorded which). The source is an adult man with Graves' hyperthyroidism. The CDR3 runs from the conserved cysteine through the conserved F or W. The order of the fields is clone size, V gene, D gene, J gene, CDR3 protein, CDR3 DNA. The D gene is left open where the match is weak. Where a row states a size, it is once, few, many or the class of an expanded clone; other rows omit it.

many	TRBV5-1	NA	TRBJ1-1	CASSLGAVTEAFF	TGCGCCAGCAGCTTGGGGGCAGTCACTGAAGCTTTCTTT
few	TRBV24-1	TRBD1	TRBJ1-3	CATSVTQGGTGNTIYF	TGTGCCACCAGTGTTACTCAGGGGGGCACTGGAAACACCATATATTTT
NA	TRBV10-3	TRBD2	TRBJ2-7	CAISEGLSGVYEQYF	TGTGCCATCAGTGAGGGCCTTAGCGGGGTGTACGAGCAGTACTTC
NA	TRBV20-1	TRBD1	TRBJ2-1	CSARGILQPGQTYNEQFF	TGCAGTGCTAGAGGCATACTTCAACCGGGACAGACCTACAATGAGCAGTTCTTC
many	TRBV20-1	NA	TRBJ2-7	CSARGQVYEQYF	TGCAGTGCTAGAGGACAGGTCTACGAGCAGTACTTC
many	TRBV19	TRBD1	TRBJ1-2	CASSEQGQMNGYTF	TGTGCCAGTAGTGAACAGGGGCAGATGAATGGCTACACCTTC
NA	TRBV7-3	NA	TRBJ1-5	CASSLSGGPSQPQHF	TGTGCCAGCAGCTTAAGCGGGGGGCCGAGTCAGCCCCAGCATTTT
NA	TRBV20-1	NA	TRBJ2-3	CSEAGASTDTQYF	TGCAGTGAGGCGGGGGCTAGCACAGATACGCAGTATTTT
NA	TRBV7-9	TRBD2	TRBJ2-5	CAGSPGLVGGETQYF	TGTGCCGGCAGCCCGGGACTAGTGGGAGGAGAGACCCAGTACTTC
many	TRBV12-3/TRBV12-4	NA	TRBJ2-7	CASSLRLGEQYF	TGTGCCAGCAGTTTACGGTTAGGCGAGCAGTACTTC
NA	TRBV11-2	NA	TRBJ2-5	CASSTNQYF	TGTGCCAGCAGCACGAACCAGTACTTC
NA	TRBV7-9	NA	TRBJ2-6	CASSLPQGRLSGANVLTF	TGTGCCAGCAGCTTACCCCAGGGGCGTCTCTCTGGGGCCAACGTCCTGACTTTC
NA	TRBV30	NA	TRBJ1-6	CAWSYWGGDSPLHF	TGTGCCTGGAGTTACTGGGGGGGGGATTCACCCCTCCACTTT
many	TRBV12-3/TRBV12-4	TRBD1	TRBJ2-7	CASSLDRGYGEQYF	TGTGCCAGCAGTTTAGACAGGGGGTATGGCGAGCAGTACTTC
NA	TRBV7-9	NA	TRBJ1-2	CASSSLTGVYGCTF	TGTGCCAGCAGCTCCCTGACAGGCGTTTATGGCTGCACCTTC
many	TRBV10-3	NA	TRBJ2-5	CAISDGETQYF	TGTGCCATCAGTGATGGGGAGACCCAGTACTTC